The T cell receptor beta chain under discussion was sequenced for a study of T cells after posttransplantation cyclophosphamide. Broader study findings: Tissue-infiltrating T cells from skin or gut overlapped little with blood T cells.

Notes on this clone: Antigen specificity is unknown.

CDR1 and CDR2 from the germline V gene are SGHNT and YENEEA. V was cut by 5 bases and J by 5 bases, with 9 bases left in between. CDR3 length: 12 amino acids. Methotrexate plus calcineurin inhibitor accompanied controls' myeloablative marrow transplants; sampling was 1 year later. The table came from immunoSEQ multiplex PCR; TCRdb's copy has only in-frame clones and leaves some out. The repertoire holds about 16,000 clones, with over 75% as singletons. Source: PBMCs, taken after an allogeneic stem cell transplant with a calcineurin inhibitor and methotrexate. The rearrangement uses TRBV11-3 and TRBJ1-2, with a weak D call TRBD1 (6 bases). The receptor was isolated from a male patient in his fifties who received an allogeneic stem cell transplant from an unrelated donor, was CMV-positive, and had chronic GVHD only. Some T cells may be transferred from the graft donor. CDR3 amino acids: CASSRGQYGYTF. CDR3 coding DNA: TGTGCCAGCAGCCGCGGACAGTATGGCTACACCTTC.